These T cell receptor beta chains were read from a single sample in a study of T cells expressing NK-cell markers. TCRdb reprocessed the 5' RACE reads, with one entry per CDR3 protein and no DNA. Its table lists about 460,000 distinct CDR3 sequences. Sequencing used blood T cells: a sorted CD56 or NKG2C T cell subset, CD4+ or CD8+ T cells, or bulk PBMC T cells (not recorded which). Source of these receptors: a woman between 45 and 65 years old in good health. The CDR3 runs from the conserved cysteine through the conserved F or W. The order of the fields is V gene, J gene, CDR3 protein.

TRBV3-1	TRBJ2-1	CASSPRLAGGPSTYNEQFF
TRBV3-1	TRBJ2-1	CASGGPTGSYNEQFF
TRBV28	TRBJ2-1	CASSLGTSGRAQEQFF
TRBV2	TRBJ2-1	CASRNGLARDNEQFF
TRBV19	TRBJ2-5	CASMGTGWTQYF
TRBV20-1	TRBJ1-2	CSGRVAVGEGYTF
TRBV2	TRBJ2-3	CASSDRPSSTDTQYF
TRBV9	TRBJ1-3	CASSDHRDTIYF
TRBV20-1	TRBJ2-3	CSADRGGGYTDTQYF
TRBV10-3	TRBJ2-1	CAISPRTLREQFF
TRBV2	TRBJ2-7	CASSQPGQGAKRQYF
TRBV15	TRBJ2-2	CATTERLAGEAGELFF
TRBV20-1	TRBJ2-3	CSASGSARSSTDTQYF
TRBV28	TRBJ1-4	CASSLIVSGAEKLFF
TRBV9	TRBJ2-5	CASSVASETQYF
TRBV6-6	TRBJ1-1	CASSSQGKGLNTEAFF
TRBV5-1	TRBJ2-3	CASSLRVDTQYF
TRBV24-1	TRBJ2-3	CATSDPGTGRNTDTQYF
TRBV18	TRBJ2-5	CASSPSGSPQETQYF
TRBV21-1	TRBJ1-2	CASSISSPGHYGYTF
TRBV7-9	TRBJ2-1	CASSLDDPRAFF
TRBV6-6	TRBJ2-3	CASSYPQGDRTQYF
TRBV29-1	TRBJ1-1	CSATQGNTEAFF
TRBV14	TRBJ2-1	CASSPLFPRGSGNEQFF
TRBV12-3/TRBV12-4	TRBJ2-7	CASSPNPTGVQYF
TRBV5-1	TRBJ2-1	CASSLQLSANEQFF
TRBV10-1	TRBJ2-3	CASSVGGSEDTQYF
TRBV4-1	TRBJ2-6	CASSQDRVGANVLTF
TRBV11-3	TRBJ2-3	CASSLVTQLAQYF
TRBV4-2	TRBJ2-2	CASSRISGGGPRTGELFF
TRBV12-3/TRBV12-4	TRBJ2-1	CASRPTSGRGQFF
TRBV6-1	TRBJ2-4	CASSSAGTRVAKNIQYF
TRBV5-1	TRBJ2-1	CASSLVLTSGNNEQFF
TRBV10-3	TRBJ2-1	CAIRGILAGGLEQFF